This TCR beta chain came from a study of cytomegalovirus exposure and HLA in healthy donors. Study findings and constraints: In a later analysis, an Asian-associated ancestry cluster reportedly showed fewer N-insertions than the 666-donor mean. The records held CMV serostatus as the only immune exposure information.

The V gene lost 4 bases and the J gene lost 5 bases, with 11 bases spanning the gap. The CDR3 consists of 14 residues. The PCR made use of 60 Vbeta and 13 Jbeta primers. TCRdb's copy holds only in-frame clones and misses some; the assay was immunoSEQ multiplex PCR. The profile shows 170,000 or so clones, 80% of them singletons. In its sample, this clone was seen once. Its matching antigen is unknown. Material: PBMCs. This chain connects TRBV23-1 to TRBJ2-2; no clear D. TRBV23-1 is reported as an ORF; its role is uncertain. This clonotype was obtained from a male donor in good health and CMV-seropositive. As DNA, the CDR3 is TGCGCCAGCAGTCCCAGGTATAAAACCGGGGAGCTGTTTTTT. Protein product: CASSPRYKTGELFF.